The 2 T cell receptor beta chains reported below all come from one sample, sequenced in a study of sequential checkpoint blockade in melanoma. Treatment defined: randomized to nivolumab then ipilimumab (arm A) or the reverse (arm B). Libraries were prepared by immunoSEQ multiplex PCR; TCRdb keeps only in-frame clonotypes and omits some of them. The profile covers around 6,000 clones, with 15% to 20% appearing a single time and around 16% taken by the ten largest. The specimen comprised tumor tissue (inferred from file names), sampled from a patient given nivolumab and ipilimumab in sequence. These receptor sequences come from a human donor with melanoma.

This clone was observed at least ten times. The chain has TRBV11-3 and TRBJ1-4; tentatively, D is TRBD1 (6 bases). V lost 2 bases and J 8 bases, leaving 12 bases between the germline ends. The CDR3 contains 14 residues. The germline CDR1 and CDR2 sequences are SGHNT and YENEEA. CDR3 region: CASSLLTGTEKLFF. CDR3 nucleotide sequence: TGTGCCAGCAGCTTACTGACAGGCACCGAAAAACTGTTTTTT.

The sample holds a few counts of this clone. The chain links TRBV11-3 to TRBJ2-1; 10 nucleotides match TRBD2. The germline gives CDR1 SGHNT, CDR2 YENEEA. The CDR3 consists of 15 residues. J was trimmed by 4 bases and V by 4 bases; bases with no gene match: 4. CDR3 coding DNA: TGTGCCAGCAGCTCCAGGACTAGCGGTTACAATGAGCAGTTCTTC. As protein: CASSSRTSGYNEQFF.